These 24 T cell receptor beta chains were all obtained from the same sample, sequenced in a study of cytomegalovirus exposure and HLA in healthy donors. PCR used 60 Vbeta primers and 13 Jbeta primers. Repertoires were generated with immunoSEQ multiplex PCR, while TCRdb's copy carries only in-frame clones and drops some. The sample includes 100,000 to 120,000 clones, nearly 80% of them seen just once. Material: PBMCs. The source of these receptors is a man aged 25-45 years in good health and CMV-seronegative.

The genes are TRBV11-2 and TRBJ1-2; the D is unclear. Germline CDR1 reads SGHAT; CDR2 reads FQNNGV. CDR3 size: 14 residues. V lost 0 bases, J lost 2 bases, and 7 bases lay in between. This chain's CDR3 is CASSLDTVNYGYTF. The CDR3 DNA reads TGTGCCAGCAGCTTAGATACAGTAAACTATGGCTACACCTTC.

The V and J genes are TRBV27 and TRBJ1-1; 8 nucleotides align to TRBD1. J was trimmed by 5 bases and V by 5 bases; bases with no gene match: 7. Germline CDR1 and CDR2: MNHEY and SMNVEV (reference sequence). CDR3 length equals 14 residues. The CDR3 loop reads CASSRAGGWTEAFF. In nucleotides, the CDR3 is TGTGCCAGCAGTCGGGCAGGGGGCTGGACTGAAGCTTTCTTT.

The chain is built from TRBV9 and TRBJ2-7; 9 bases align to TRBD2. Per the germline V gene, CDR1 is SGDLS and CDR2 is YYNGEE. Trimming took 2 bases from V and 5 from J; bases not matched to a gene: 8. There are 15 residues in the CDR3. In nucleotides, the CDR3 is TGTGCCAGCAGCGTTCGAGGGACTAGCCGAGACGAGCAGTACTTC. This translates into CASSVRGTSRDEQYF. Full variable domain (outside the CDR3, taken from reference TRBV9 and TRBJ2-7): DSGVTQTPKHLITATGQRVTLRCSPRSGDLSVYWYQQSLDQGLQFLIQYYNGEERAKGNILERFSAQQFPDLHSELNLSSLELGDSALYFCASSVRGTSRDEQYFGPGTRLTVT.

This clone came up once. This chain uses TRBV5-8 with TRBJ2-5, with 7 bases identical to TRBD2. The germline V gene encodes CDR1 SGHTS and CDR2 YDEGEE. The CDR3 is 16 amino acids. V lost 0 bases, J lost 5 bases, and 10 bases stayed unmatched. In DNA form, the CDR3 reads TGTGCCAGCAGCTTGGGGGATGGCGGGAGTGTTGAGACCCAGTACTTC. It translates to CASSLGDGGSVETQYF.

A few counts support this clone. The rearrangement joins TRBV6-1 to TRBJ2-1; possibly TRBD2 for D (5 bases). Per the germline V gene, CDR1 is MNHNS and CDR2 is SASEGT. V dropped 3 bases and J dropped 2 bases, with 14 bases sitting between them. CDR3 length: 16 amino acids. DNA for the CDR3: TGTGCCAGCAGTGATAGAACTAGTGAAACCTACAATGAGCAGTTCTTC. It specifies CASSDRTSETYNEQFF.

The rearrangement uses TRBV6-1 and TRBJ2-5; tentative D call: TRBD1 (5 bases). The CDR3 consists of 11 residues. Trimming pared 7 bases from V and 2 bases from J, leaving 5 bases between. Germline V lookup: CDR1 MNHNS, CDR2 SASEGT. CDR3 sequence: CASKGQETQYF. For the CDR3, the DNA is TGTGCCAGCAAGGGGCAAGAGACCCAGTACTTC.

The genes are TRBV15 and TRBJ2-5; no firm D call. The CDR3 is made up of 13 amino acids. From germline, CDR1 is LNHNV and CDR2 YYDKDF (reference sequence). The ends were cut back, 3 bases at V and 4 bases at J, with 9 bases in the middle. In nucleotides, the CDR3 is TGTGCCACCAGCAGGGAGATAGGAGAGACCCAGTACTTC. It translates to CATSREIGETQYF.

V usage is TRBV14 and J usage is TRBJ1-2, with D hard to call. In germline, CDR1 is SGHDN, CDR2 FVKESK. This CDR3 spans 12 amino acids. The V gene lost 4 bases and the J gene lost 6 bases, with 9 bases spanning the gap. For the CDR3, the DNA is TGTGCCAGCAGCCGGCTGATTGATGGCTACACCTTC. Encoded protein: CASSRLIDGYTF.

This chain connects TRBV7-9 to TRBJ1-4; 9 bases agree with TRBD1. CDR1 is SEHNR, CDR2 FQNEAQ, per germline (reference sequence). The CDR3 has 12 residues. The CDR3 here is CSGDRGGEKLFF. The CDR3 DNA sequence: TGTTCCGGTGACAGGGGGGGTGAAAAACTGTTTTTT.

This chain joins TRBV30 and TRBJ1-3; 9 bases fit TRBD1. V shed 1 base, J shed 4 bases, and the junction held 2 bases outside the gene matches. Germline V lookup: CDR1 GTSNPN, CDR2 SVGIG (reference sequence). The CDR3 has 14 amino acids. CDR3 nucleotide sequence: TGTGCCTGGAGTGGCGGGACAGGGGGAAACACCATATATTTT. Translation gives CAWSGGTGGNTIYF.

This chain uses TRBV18 with TRBJ2-3, with D possibly TRBD1 on 6 matching bases. Between the trimmed V and J ends, which lost 2 bases and 3 bases, there was a span of 21 bases. CDR3 length: 18 residues. The germline CDR1 and CDR2 sequences are KGHSH and LQKENI. The CDR3 loop reads CASSPDRIPGRTTDTQYF. The CDR3 DNA sequence: TGTGCCAGCTCACCAGACAGGATTCCAGGACGAACGACAGATACGCAGTATTTT. Full variable domain (rest looked up from reference TRBV18 and TRBJ2-3): NAGVMQNPRHLVRRRGQEARLRCSPMKGHSHVYWYRQLPEEGLKFMVYLQKENIIDESGMPKERFSAEFPKEGPSILRIQQVVRGDSAAYFCASSPDRIPGRTTDTQYFGPGTRLTVL.

This clone was counted a single time. The chain carries TRBV11-2 and TRBJ2-2; 8 bases are shared with TRBD2. Germline assignment: CDR1 SGHAT and CDR2 FQNNGV. V trimming: 0 bases; J trimming: 6 bases; junction bases outside the gene matches: 9. CDR3 size: 17 residues. The CDR3 nucleotides are TGTGCCAGCAGCTTAGATCGGGTTAGCGGGGTAGCCGGGGAGCTGTTTTTT. Translation: CASSLDRVSGVAGELFF.

The rearrangement links TRBV27 to TRBJ1-5; TRBD1 might be the D (5 bases). With 5 bases removed from V and 9 bases from J, the gap between germline ends came to 17 bases. This CDR3 has 14 residues. Germline CDR1 reads MNHEY; CDR2 reads SMNVEV (reference sequence). CDR3 sequence: CASSTGDSIRPQHF. CDR3 in DNA: TGTGCCAGCAGTACGGGGGATTCAATCAGGCCCCAGCATTTT.

The V gene is TRBV18, the J gene TRBJ2-4, with 10 bases fitting TRBD1. Germline CDR1 is KGHSH and CDR2 is LQKENI. The CDR3 covers 16 residues. V lost 4 bases and J lost 6; bases outside the gene matches: 9. CDR3 residues: CASSRDRGPQRNIQYF. CDR3 DNA: TGTGCCAGCTCACGAGACAGGGGGCCACAAAGAAACATTCAGTACTTC.

This clone was observed a single time. The chain uses TRBV5-4 and TRBJ1-1, with D possibly matching TRBD1 (5 bases). This CDR3 contains 14 residues. V dropped 6 bases and J dropped 1 base, with 13 bases sitting between them. CDR1 is SGHNT and CDR2 is YYREEE in the germline V gene (reference sequence). The CDR3 here is CASTPGGWNTEAFF. The CDR3, as DNA: TGTGCCAGCACCCCGGGGGGGTGGAACACTGAAGCTTTCTTT.

This chain joins TRBV4-1 and TRBJ1-5; weak D call: TRBD1 (6 bases). The CDR3 is made up of 15 amino acids. Germline assignment: CDR1 MGHRA and CDR2 YSYEKL. V dropped 3 bases and J dropped 9 bases, with 18 bases sitting between them. CDR3 in DNA: TGCGCCAGCAGCCAGCCAGGGACAAGCGGGGGGCCCCAGCATTTT. It yields the protein CASSQPGTSGGPQHF.

The rearrangement links TRBV4-3 to TRBJ2-1; 8 nucleotides line up with TRBD2. The CDR3 extends over 16 amino acids. V shed 1 base and J 7 bases; nucleotides not matched to a gene: 9. From germline, CDR1 is LGHNA and CDR2 YSLEER. CDR3 bases: TGCGCCAGCAGCCAAGGTGGTGCGGGGGGTTGGAATGAGCAGTTCTTC. Its translation is CASSQGGAGGWNEQFF.

This clone was seen only a few times. V is TRBV28 and J is TRBJ2-3; 9 bases agree with TRBD1. Germline CDR1 is MDHEN and CDR2 is SYDVKM. V gave up 10 bases and J gave up 0 bases; unmatched junction bases: 11. There are 16 residues in the CDR3. CDR3: CATETGGGGSTDTQYF. CDR3 sequence (DNA): TGTGCCACCGAGACAGGGGGTGGCGGGAGCACAGATACGCAGTATTTT.

This sequence joins TRBV6-5 and TRBJ2-2; D unclear. V was shortened by 6 bases and J by 7 bases, with 12 bases between the two germline ends. Germline V gives CDR1 MNHEY, CDR2 SVGAGI. The CDR3 is 13 residues long. CDR3 loop: CASSHRFRGELFF. CDR3 in DNA: TGTGCCAGCAGCCACCGGTTCCGCGGGGAGCTGTTTTTT.

CDR3 amino acids: CASEGGGLSGANVLTF. The CDR3, as DNA: TGCGCTTCGGAGGGCGGGGGACTTTCTGGGGCCAACGTCCTGACTTTC. This chain links TRBV5-1 with TRBJ2-6, with TRBD2 matching 7 bases. The CDR3 consists of 16 residues. CDR1 SGHRS and CDR2 YFSETQ come from the germline V gene.

There are a few counts of this clone. V gene TRBV7-9 combines with J gene TRBJ2-3; TRBD2 matches at 10 bases. J gave up 5 bases and V 2 bases, and 4 bases lay outside the gene matches. Germline V gene lookup returns CDR1 SEHNR and CDR2 FQNEAQ (reference sequence). There are 15 residues in the CDR3. CDR3 nucleotide sequence: TGTGCCAGCAGCTTACTAGCGGGAGTAGGAGATACGCAGTATTTT. Protein sequence: CASSLLAGVGDTQYF.

The CDR3 loop is CAISDRDYEQYF. The DNA of the CDR3 is TGTGCCATCAGTGACAGGGATTACGAGCAGTACTTC. The rearrangement joins TRBV10-3 to TRBJ2-7; possibly TRBD1 for D (5 bases). Germline V gives CDR1 ENHRY, CDR2 SYGVKD. The CDR3 sequence is 12 residues long. Trimming cost V 3 bases and J 4 bases, with 7 bases left between them.

The chain combines TRBV5-1 with TRBJ2-5; 10 nucleotides line up with TRBD1. The J call may not be correct, given that the DNA end is closer to TRBJ2-7. Germline CDR1 and CDR2: SGHRS and YFSETQ. The CDR3 runs 14 residues. The CDR3 DNA reads as TGCGCCAGCAGCTCGGGACAGGGGTTGGGCGAGCAGTACTTC. Amino acids: CASSSGQGLGEQYF.

The V call is TRBV6-5, the J call TRBJ2-5, with unresolved D. This CDR3 is built from 13 residues. V dropped 0 bases and J dropped 5 bases, with 7 bases sitting between them. From germline, CDR1 is MNHEY and CDR2 SVGAGI. This chain's CDR3 is CASSYSSRETQYF. The CDR3 nucleotides are TGTGCCAGCAGTTACTCGTCCAGGGAGACCCAGTACTTC.